This entry lists 13 T cell receptor beta chains sequenced from one sample in a study of blood T cell repertoires in COVID-19. Only in-frame clones appear in the TCRdb table, and some are missing; sequencing was by immunoSEQ multiplex PCR. This sample carries 80,000 to 95,000 clones, roughly 87% of them seen once, and the ten largest clones take around 6.6%. The material sequenced was peripheral blood. All receptors derive from a man between 65 and 85 years old with acute or convalescent COVID-19.

This rearrangement joins TRBV11-3 to TRBJ2-1, with 9 bases identical to TRBD2. The CDR3 length is 16 residues. Trimming removed 6 bases from V and 1 base from J; junction bases left unmatched: 7. CDR1 is SGHNT, CDR2 YENEEA, per germline. The chain's CDR3 is CASSLSGGVSYNEQFF. DNA of the CDR3: TGTGCCAGCAGTCTTAGCGGGGGAGTATCCTACAATGAGCAGTTCTTC. Together with reference TRBV11-3 and TRBJ2-1, the CDR3 gives the full variable domain: EAGVVQSPRYKIIEKKQPVAFWCNPISGHNTLYWYLQNLGQGPELLIRYENEEAVDDSQLPKDRFSAERLKGVDSTLKIQPAELGDSAVYLCASSLSGGVSYNEQFFGPGTRLTVL.

This chain links TRBV5-4 with TRBJ1-2, with no clear D. Germline CDR1 SGHNT, CDR2 YYREEE (reference sequence). The CDR3 is made up of 14 amino acids. The V end lost 4 bases, the J end lost 3 bases, and 13 bases lay between the germline ends. CDR3 in amino acids: CASSTRGGYYGYTF. In DNA form, the CDR3 reads TGTGCCAGCAGCACCCGAGGTGGGTACTATGGCTACACCTTC.

V is TRBV6-5 and J is TRBJ1-6; D is possibly TRBD1 (6 bases). Germline loops: CDR1 MNHEY, CDR2 SVGAGI. Trimming removed 6 bases at V and 8 bases at J, with 14 bases between. The CDR3 consists of 14 residues. The CDR3 here is CASRATGQDSPLHF. CDR3 bases: TGTGCCAGCAGAGCTACAGGGCAGGATTCACCCCTCCACTTT.

The table lists this clone with a count of one. The chain links TRBV10-3 to TRBJ2-2, with 9 bases aligning to TRBD1. CDR3 length: 13 residues. V shed 11 bases and J 6 bases; nucleotides not matched to a gene: 7. CDR1 and CDR2 from the germline V gene are ENHRY and SYGVKD. CDR3 in DNA: TGTGCCTCCACCGGGACAGGGCCCGGGGAGCTGTTTTTT. The encoded protein is CASTGTGPGELFF.

The V call is TRBV24-1, the J call TRBJ2-1; D is perhaps TRBD2 (5 bases). CDR3 length: 15 amino acids. Germline V gene lookup returns CDR1 KGHDR and CDR2 SFDVKD. V lost 4 bases and J lost 7, with 16 bases in between. CDR3 amino acids: CATSESRRAQNEQFF. CDR3 DNA: TGTGCCACCAGTGAGTCCAGGCGGGCCCAAAATGAGCAGTTCTTC.

This clone was counted between two and nine times. The chain links TRBV7-2 to TRBJ1-1; D is ambiguous. Between the trimmed V and J ends, which lost 2 bases and 6 bases, there was a span of 22 bases. CDR3 length equals 17 residues. From germline, CDR1 is SGHTA and CDR2 FQGNSA. As DNA, the CDR3 is TGTGCCAGCAGCTTAAGACCTTCTGGGAGAGTAAGTGCTGAAGCTTTCTTT. It is translated as CASSLRPSGRVSAEAFF. Using reference TRBV7-2 and TRBJ1-1 for the parts outside the CDR3, the full variable domain is GAGVSQSPSNKVTEKGKDVELRCDPISGHTALYWYRQSLGQGLEFLIYFQGNSAPDKSGLPSDRFSAERTGGSVSTLTIQRTQQEDSAVYLCASSLRPSGRVSAEAFFGQGTRLTVV.

The chain carries TRBV5-4 and TRBJ2-1; 13 positions match TRBD2. CDR3 length: 16 residues. V shed 3 bases, J shed 7 bases, and the junction held 7 bases outside the gene matches. Germline CDR1 and CDR2: SGHNT and YYREEE (reference sequence). Written as DNA, the CDR3 is TGTGCCAGCAGCTGGGTGGGACTAGCGGGAAATAATGAGCAGTTCTTC. Translation gives CASSWVGLAGNNEQFF.

This clone occurred once. This chain uses TRBV9 with TRBJ1-6; the D gene is possibly TRBD1 (5 bases). Per the germline V gene, CDR1 is SGDLS and CDR2 is YYNGEE. There are 15 residues in the CDR3. The germline V and J ends were trimmed by 3 bases and 9 bases, with 16 bases remaining between them. CDR3 amino acids: CASSERGGDGSPLHF. Written as DNA, the CDR3 is TGTGCCAGCAGCGAGAGGGGAGGGGATGGTTCACCCCTCCACTTT.

This chain uses TRBV28 with TRBJ1-5; maybe TRBD1 (6 bases). The ends were cut back, 4 bases at V and 2 bases at J, with 18 bases in the middle. The CDR3 contains 17 residues. Germline CDR1 and CDR2: MDHEN and SYDVKM. The CDR3 here is CASSSIQLTGRNQPQHF. CDR3 coding DNA: TGTGCCAGCAGTTCCATCCAATTGACAGGCCGCAATCAGCCCCAGCATTTT.

This sequence joins TRBV5-1 and TRBJ2-5; perhaps TRBD1 as D (5 bases). The V and J ends lost 4 bases and 5 bases respectively, with 12 bases between them. Germline V gives CDR1 SGHRS, CDR2 YFSETQ. The length of the CDR3 is 13 residues. The CDR3 nucleotides are TGCGCCAGCAGCCCTCAGGGCCGGGAGACCCAGTACTTC. Its protein product is CASSPQGRETQYF.

The chain employs TRBV3-1 (or the pseudogene TRBV3-2) and TRBJ2-4, with D possibly matching TRBD2 (6 bases). V was shortened by 1 base and J by 0 bases, with 16 bases between the two germline ends. The CDR3 contains 18 residues. CDR1 is LGHDT and CDR2 is YNNKEL in the germline V gene (reference sequence). CDR3 in amino acids: CASSQAGTQILAKNIQYF. The CDR3 region has the DNA TGTGCCAGCAGCCAAGCCGGGACTCAAATATTAGCCAAAAACATTCAGTACTTC.

This clone was recorded only once. The V call is TRBV6-5, the J call TRBJ2-1; 7 nucleotides agree with TRBD1. The germline V gene encodes CDR1 MNHEY and CDR2 SVGAGI. The V and J ends lost 5 bases and 2 bases, in that order; junction bases with no gene match: 3. The CDR3 is made up of 14 amino acids. The CDR3 DNA reads TGTGCCAGCAGTCGACAGGGCCCCTACAATGAGCAGTTCTTC. This gives the protein CASSRQGPYNEQFF.

The J gene is TRBJ2-7, the V gene TRBV11-2; tentatively, D is TRBD2 (5 bases). Germline V lookup: CDR1 SGHAT, CDR2 FQNNGV. The CDR3 covers 12 residues. The V gene lost 5 bases and the J gene lost 4 bases, with 9 bases spanning the gap. CDR3 residues: CASSLTGYEQYF. The CDR3 DNA is TGTGCCAGCAGCCTCACGGGATACGAGCAGTACTTC.